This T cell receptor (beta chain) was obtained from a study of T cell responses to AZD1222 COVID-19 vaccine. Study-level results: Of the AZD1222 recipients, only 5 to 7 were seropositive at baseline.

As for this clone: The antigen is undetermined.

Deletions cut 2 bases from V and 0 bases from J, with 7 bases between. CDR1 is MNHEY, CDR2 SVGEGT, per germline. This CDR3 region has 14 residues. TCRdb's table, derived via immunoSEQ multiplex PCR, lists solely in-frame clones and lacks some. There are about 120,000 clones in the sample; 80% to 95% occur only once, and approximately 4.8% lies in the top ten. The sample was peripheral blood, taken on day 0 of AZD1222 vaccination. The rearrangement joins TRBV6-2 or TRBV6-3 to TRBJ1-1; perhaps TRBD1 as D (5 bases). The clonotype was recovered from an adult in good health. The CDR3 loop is CASSYRGMNTEAFF. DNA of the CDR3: TGTGCCAGCAGTTACAGGGGAATGAACACTGAAGCTTTCTTT.